What follows describes a single T cell receptor beta chain. With 6 bases clipped from V and 6 bases from J, the junction kept 8 bases outside the gene matches. The CDR3 totals 13 residues. Germline lookup yields CDR1 SQVTM and CDR2 ANQGSEA. Unique molecular identifiers were used in preparing the TCRbeta library. TCRdb re-called the PCR reads through MiXCR, storing one row per CDR3 protein. The sample yields 500,000 or so distinct CDR3 sequences, around a third seen once. This sample is drawn from a study of T-cell reconstitution after alpha-beta-depleted transplantation in children. This chain connects TRBV29-1 to TRBJ2-4, with 7 bases that match TRBD1. The receptor was isolated from a human donor who donated a stem cell graft to a child with aplastic anemia. The sequenced sample was PBMCs from the stem cell graft donor, obtained from the stem cell graft. CDR3 sequence reads: CSVKPGQRNIQYF. CDR3 bases: TGCAGCGTGAAACCGGGACAGAGAAACATTCAGTACTTC.